The T cell receptor beta chain described here comes from a study of blood T cell repertoires in COVID-19. Study in general: Both acute and convalescent COVID-19 samples were obtained from the United States, Italy and Spain. Sample material is recorded as cDNA or gDNA derived from T cells, B-cell-depleted T cells, or PBMCs.

As processed by the authors: Amplification with reference gene primers provided the estimates of nucleated cell counts. Clones were read by immunoSEQ multiplex PCR, and TCRdb kept only the in-frame ones, dropping some. That table gives V, J and clone size, and the DNA gave D and trimming. The sample shows roughly 250,000 clones, approximately 90% of them seen only once. CDR3 length: 17 residues. Germline CDR1 is LNHDA and CDR2 is SQIVND (reference sequence). The trim removed 5 bases at V and 0 bases at J, leaving 9 bases unmatched. The sample was peripheral blood. This clonotype was obtained from a middle-aged woman who had recovered from COVID-19. The chain recombines TRBV19 with TRBJ2-2; 7 nucleotides line up with TRBD1. Written as DNA, the CDR3 is TGTGCCAGTAGTCAAGGGGGCCAATTAACGAACACCGGGGAGCTGTTTTTT. It yields the protein CASSQGGQLTNTGELFF.